The 20 T cell receptor beta chains below come from one sample, sequenced in a study of control samples from healthy donors and cancer patients. Profiling relied on immunoSEQ multiplex PCR, and the TCRdb table lists in-frame clones only, not all of them. Of approximately 15,000 clones listed, about 89% are singletons. The sample taken for sequencing was PBMCs. These receptors came from a woman in her seventies with colorectal cancer.

V usage is TRBV6-6 and J usage is TRBJ1-5, with 8 nucleotides matching TRBD1. Germline assignment: CDR1 MNHNY and CDR2 SVGAGI (reference sequence). The junction had 5 bases not matched to a gene; V was cut back by 6 bases and J by 1 base. The CDR3 is 15 residues long. The DNA for the CDR3 is TGTGCCAGCAGCGACAGGGGCAGGAGCAATCAGCCCCAGCATTTT. The encoded protein is CASSDRGRSNQPQHF.

This clone came up a few times. The V call is TRBV14, the J call TRBJ2-7; D remains ambiguous. Trimming left V 0 bases short and J 3 bases short, with 9 bases between. Germline values: CDR1 SGHDN, CDR2 FVKESK. The CDR3 is made up of 14 amino acids. The CDR3 DNA reads as TGTGCCAGCAGCCAAGATCTAGTAGTCTACGAGCAGTACTTC. The encoded protein is CASSQDLVVYEQYF.

V is TRBV11-3 and J is TRBJ2-2; a weak D match, TRBD1 (6 bases). Trimming removed 5 bases from V and 1 base from J, with 14 bases in between. CDR1 is SGHNT, CDR2 YENEEA, per germline. The CDR3 has 16 residues. CDR3 nucleotides: TGTGCCAGCAGCCCAGCCGGGACAAAGAACACCGGGGAGCTGTTTTTT. Protein product: CASSPAGTKNTGELFF.

The chain employs TRBV6-5 and TRBJ1-6; D gene unclear. V shed 5 bases and J shed 10 bases, with 9 bases lying between them. This CDR3 has 12 residues. The V gene's germline CDR1 is MNHEY and CDR2 SVGAGI. The CDR3 bases are TGTGCCAGCAGTCCCCTTTCATCACCCCTCCACTTT. It yields the protein CASSPLSSPLHF.

V and J are TRBV5-4 and TRBJ2-3, with 7 bases matching TRBD1. CDR3 size: 15 residues. V shed 0 bases and J 2 bases; nucleotides not matched to a gene: 3. From germline, CDR1 is SGHNT and CDR2 YYREEE (reference sequence). The CDR3 loop reads CASSLGQGNTDTQYF. The CDR3 bases are TGTGCCAGCAGCTTGGGACAGGGTAACACAGATACGCAGTATTTT.

This clone was observed a handful of times. The V gene is TRBV12-1, the J gene TRBJ1-2. TRBV12-1 is a known pseudogene. The CDR3 runs 14 residues. The CDR3 DNA is TGTGCCAGCAGCCCAGAGAATGTTCCCGATGGCTACACCTTC. Translated, it gives CASSPENVPDGYTF.

The rearrangement joins TRBV5-1 to TRBJ2-7, with 7 bases fitting TRBD1. This CDR3 contains 12 residues. V lost 1 base, J lost 7 bases, and 2 bases stayed unmatched. Germline values: CDR1 SGHRS, CDR2 YFSETQ. CDR3 protein: CASSLTGDEQYF. CDR3 sequence (DNA): TGCGCCAGCAGCTTGACAGGGGATGAGCAGTACTTC.

V usage is TRBV24-1 and J usage is TRBJ2-3, with 10 nucleotides matching TRBD1. V dropped 3 bases and J dropped 5; count of bases not matched to a gene: 1. CDR1 and CDR2 (germline): KGHDR, SFDVKD. The CDR3 is made up of 14 amino acids. The CDR3 region is CATSDGTGVDTQYF. DNA for the CDR3: TGTGCCACCAGTGATGGGACAGGGGTAGATACGCAGTATTTT.

The CDR3 sequence: CASSPRDSAATQYF. CDR3 in DNA: TGTGCCAGCAGCCCGCGGGACAGCGCCGCGACCCAGTACTTC. V usage is TRBV7-2 and J usage is TRBJ2-5; possibly TRBD1 for D (7 bases). Germline V gene lookup returns CDR1 SGHTA and CDR2 FQGNSA. V was clipped by 5 bases and J by 7 bases, with 17 bases between them. This CDR3 comprises 14 residues. The whole variable domain, filled in from reference TRBV7-2 and TRBJ2-5, reads GAGVSQSPSNKVTEKGKDVELRCDPISGHTALYWYRQSLGQGLEFLIYFQGNSAPDKSGLPSDRFSAERTGGSVSTLTIQRTQQEDSAVYLCASSPRDSAATQYFGPGTRLLVL.

The rearrangement joins TRBV7-9 to TRBJ2-3; 7 nucleotides line up with TRBD2. This CDR3 spans 15 amino acids. CDR1 is SEHNR, CDR2 FQNEAQ, per germline (reference sequence). The trim removed 2 bases at V and 8 bases at J, leaving 10 bases unmatched. CDR3 nucleotide sequence: TGTGCCAGCAGCTTACCTAGCGGAGTAAGTGGTACGCAGTATTTT. This translates into CASSLPSGVSGTQYF. Drawing the rest from reference TRBV7-9 and TRBJ2-3, the complete variable domain is DTGVSQNPRHKITKRGQNVTFRCDPISEHNRLYWYRQTLGQGPEFLTYFQNEAQLEKSRLLSDRFSAERPKGSFSTLEIQRTEQGDSAMYLCASSLPSGVSGTQYFGPGTRLTVL.

This clone was recorded once. The chain has TRBV14 and TRBJ2-2; TRBD2 matches 8 bases. This CDR3 is built from 16 residues. The germline V gene has CDR1 SGHDN and CDR2 FVKESK. Trimming removed 1 base from V and 7 bases from J; junction bases left unmatched: 8. The CDR3: CASSQVSGSLGGELFF. The CDR3, as DNA: TGTGCCAGCAGCCAAGTAAGCGGGAGCCTGGGCGGGGAGCTGTTTTTT.

The genes are TRBV2 and TRBJ1-1; 7 bases are shared with TRBD1. This CDR3 has 14 residues. The junction had 4 bases not matched to a gene; V was cut back by 5 bases and J by 1 base. Germline values: CDR1 SNHLY, CDR2 FYNNEI. CDR3 in amino acids: CASSQNRGNTEAFF. In DNA, the CDR3 is TGTGCCAGCAGTCAGAACAGGGGGAACACTGAAGCTTTCTTT.

The J gene is TRBJ2-2, the V gene TRBV27; D is unclear. The V gene's germline CDR1 is MNHEY and CDR2 SMNVEV (reference sequence). V lost 3 bases and J 5 bases, leaving 7 bases between the germline ends. The CDR3 loop spans 13 amino acids. The CDR3, as DNA: TGTGCCAGCAGTTTCCCCGGGACCGGGGAGCTGTTTTTT. It specifies CASSFPGTGELFF.

The chain has TRBV11-1 and TRBJ2-5, with D tentatively TRBD1 (7 bases). Germline lookup yields CDR1 SGHAT and CDR2 FQDESV (reference sequence). The CDR3 contains 13 residues. V dropped 8 bases and J dropped 0 bases, with 10 bases sitting between them. The CDR3 loop is CASRGTDQETQYF. CDR3 DNA sequence: TGTGCCAGCCGCGGGACAGACCAAGAGACCCAGTACTTC.

V is TRBV19 and J is TRBJ1-6, with D hard to call. Germline CDR1 reads LNHDA; CDR2 reads SQIVND (reference sequence). The CDR3 is 14 residues long. V lost 4 bases and J 8 bases, leaving 12 bases between the germline ends. The CDR3 is CASSSRNRDSPLHF. Here the CDR3 DNA reads TGTGCCAGTAGTAGTAGGAACAGAGATTCACCCCTCCACTTT.

V usage is TRBV5-1 and J usage is TRBJ2-1; 7 bases align to TRBD2. Per the germline V gene, CDR1 is SGHRS and CDR2 is YFSETQ. This CDR3 is 12 amino acids long. V shed 3 bases and J 10 bases; nucleotides not matched to a gene: 4. The CDR3 sequence is CASSWGGYEQFF. The DNA for the CDR3 is TGCGCCAGCAGCTGGGGGGGATACGAGCAGTTCTTC.

V usage is TRBV13 and J usage is TRBJ2-7; the match to TRBD2 covers 11 bases. V trimming: 0 bases; J trimming: 4 bases; junction bases outside the gene matches: 8. CDR1 is PRHDT and CDR2 is FYEKMQ in the germline V gene (reference sequence). The CDR3 contains 17 residues. Here the CDR3 DNA reads TGTGCCAGCAGCTTAGGCCTCCTAGCGGGAGGCTCATACGAGCAGTACTTC. Translated, it gives CASSLGLLAGGSYEQYF.

A single count supports this clone. The rearrangement uses TRBV9 and TRBJ1-6; D might be TRBD1 (5 bases). Germline lookup yields CDR1 SGDLS and CDR2 YYNGEE. The CDR3 extends over 13 amino acids. The V and J ends lost 4 bases and 9 bases respectively, with 11 bases between them. CDR3 region: CASSRAGSSPLHF. The CDR3 DNA is TGTGCCAGCAGCCGCGCAGGGAGTTCACCCCTCCACTTT.

The chain combines TRBV7-3 with TRBJ1-5; a weak D match, TRBD1 (5 bases). There are 13 residues in the CDR3. Germline V gene data show CDR1 as SGHTA and CDR2 as FQGTGA. With 4 bases removed from V and 6 bases from J, the gap between germline ends came to 10 bases. DNA of the CDR3: TGTGCCAGCAGCTCCGACAGTGTTCAGCCCCAGCATTTT. It encodes CASSSDSVQPQHF.

The rearrangement joins TRBV4-3 to TRBJ2-7; 7 positions agree with TRBD1. CDR1 and CDR2 from the germline V gene are LGHNA and YSLEER. The CDR3 has 14 residues. Trimming took 4 bases from V and 3 from J; bases not matched to a gene: 6. The CDR3 sequence is CASSPDRDYYEQYF. The CDR3, as DNA: TGCGCCAGCAGCCCCGACAGGGATTACTACGAGCAGTACTTC.